The 10 T cell receptor beta chains below all came from one sample that was sequenced in a study of vaccination effects on CD4 cells after COVID-19. Their antigen targets remain unknown. With the ViraFEST assay, the study expanded antigen-specific CD4+ T cells using viral peptide pools, then sequenced them. With approximately 10 days of culture completed, CD4+ T cells were isolated. Vaccine recipients had no previous SARS-CoV-2 infection; their nucleocapsid antibodies were negative. Libraries were prepared by immunoSEQ multiplex PCR; TCRdb keeps only in-frame clonotypes and omits some of them. The table includes 25,000 to 30,000 clones, over 65% detected once. The sample was CD4+ T cells from PBMCs cultured with HCoV-NL63 spike peptides, taken before COVID-19 vaccination. These receptors were obtained from a human donor who received a COVID-19 vaccine.

The chain employs TRBV12-5 and TRBJ1-1; the D gene is possibly TRBD1 (5 bases). Germline V gene data show CDR1 as LGHNT and CDR2 as FRNRAP. V was cut by 6 bases and J by 4 bases, with 12 bases left in between. This CDR3 comprises 13 residues. The CDR3 here is CASGPRGVTEAFF. The CDR3 nucleotides read TGTGCTAGTGGCCCGCGGGGGGTCACTGAAGCTTTCTTT.

The gene calls are TRBV3-1 (or the pseudogene TRBV3-2) and TRBJ1-2; D unresolved. The V end was cut by 1 base, the J end by 2 bases, with 17 bases between. Germline V gives CDR1 LGHDT, CDR2 YNNKEL (reference sequence). The CDR3 is 17 residues long. CDR3 in DNA: TGTGCCAGCAGCCAAGTCCCCCCATACGCCGGGAACTATGGCTACACCTTC. It specifies CASSQVPPYAGNYGYTF.

This chain connects TRBV19 to TRBJ2-1; either TRBD1 or TRBD2 may supply D (5 bases each). Germline V gene data show CDR1 as LNHDA and CDR2 as SQIVND (reference sequence). The CDR3 is 15 residues long. V lost 3 bases and J lost 4, with 13 bases in between. The CDR3 DNA reads as TGTGCCAGTAGTATGACGGGACGGACTTACAATGAGCAGTTCTTC. Its translation is CASSMTGRTYNEQFF.

The count of this clone is one. The V gene is TRBV19, the J gene TRBJ2-3; 10 bases are a match to TRBD2. The CDR3 is 15 amino acids. The germline CDR1 and CDR2 sequences are LNHDA and SQIVND (reference sequence). With V trimmed by 11 bases and J by 0 bases, 8 bases remained unmatched. The CDR3 protein is CASGQRGGSTDTQYF. CDR3 nucleotide sequence: TGTGCCTCTGGCCAGCGGGGGGGCAGCACAGATACGCAGTATTTT.

The rearrangement joins TRBV5-6 to TRBJ2-5; 7 positions match TRBD2. Germline V gene data show CDR1 as SGHDT and CDR2 as YYEEEE. This CDR3 spans 13 amino acids. Trimming removed 2 bases from V and 4 bases from J; junction bases left unmatched: 2. CDR3 amino acids: CASSFAGVETQYF. The CDR3 nucleotides are TGTGCCAGCAGCTTCGCGGGAGTAGAGACCCAGTACTTC.

The gene calls are TRBV6-5 and TRBJ1-2, with D possibly being TRBD1 (6 bases). The germline gives CDR1 MNHEY, CDR2 SVGAGI. V gave up 6 bases and J gave up 0 bases, with 14 bases separating them. The CDR3 has 15 residues. The CDR3 here is CASRTQGISNYGYTF. The CDR3 nucleotides read TGTGCCAGCAGAACGCAGGGGATTTCTAACTATGGCTACACCTTC.

The sample holds one count of this clone. The J gene is TRBJ2-7, the V gene TRBV5-8, with 8 bases fitting TRBD1. V shed 1 base and J 5 bases; nucleotides not matched to a gene: 11. The CDR3 runs to 16 residues. Germline CDR1 reads SGHTS; CDR2 reads YDEGEE. The CDR3 DNA sequence: TGTGCCAGCAGCTTGTCCCGACGGACAGGGCAAGACGAGCAGTACTTC. Protein: CASSLSRRTGQDEQYF.

The gene calls are TRBV5-4 and TRBJ2-5, with a weak D call TRBD2 (6 bases). Deletions cut 2 bases from V and 3 bases from J, with 8 bases between. CDR1 and CDR2 (germline): SGHNT, YYREEE (reference sequence). This CDR3 region has 13 residues. The CDR3 bases are TGTGCCAGCAGCTTTCGGAGGGAAGAGACCCAGTACTTC. Residues: CASSFRREETQYF.

The chain joins TRBV6-6 to TRBJ2-2, with a weak D call TRBD1 (5 bases). CDR1 is MNHNY and CDR2 is SVGAGI in the germline V gene (reference sequence). The CDR3 covers 16 residues. The ends were cut back, 4 bases at V and 4 bases at J, with 16 bases in the middle. This CDR3 is CASSLKGSRATGELFF. For the CDR3, the DNA is TGTGCCAGCAGTTTAAAGGGGTCTCGGGCCACCGGGGAGCTGTTTTTT.

V gene TRBV12-3 or TRBV12-4 combines with J gene TRBJ2-4; weak D call: TRBD2 (5 bases). The CDR3 length is 13 residues. V gave up 0 bases and J gave up 7 bases, with 7 bases separating them. CDR3: CASSLAGKNIQYF. The DNA for the CDR3 is TGTGCCAGCAGTTTAGCCGGGAAGAACATTCAGTACTTC.